One and the same sample provided the 2 T cell receptor beta chains below, sequenced in a study of CD8 T cells in ankylosing spondylitis. Findings and caveats of the study: Seemingly characteristic of ankylosing spondylitis blood was a TCR beta motif consisting of about 8 highly homologous variants.

From the 5' RACE reads, TCRdb called clonotypes with MiXCR, one entry per CDR3 protein. The sample carries over 200,000 distinct CDR3 sequences, 18% recorded once. Their antigen targets remain unknown. The sequenced sample was blood, either unsorted or a sorted T cell fraction (not recorded which). The receptor set was obtained from a male donor with ankylosing spondylitis.

This clonotype came up once. J is TRBJ2-1 and V is TRBV11-1; 7 positions agree with TRBD1. The germline gives CDR1 SGHAT, CDR2 FQDESV (reference sequence). The CDR3 runs to 14 residues. J gave up 8 bases and V 4 bases, and 8 bases lay outside the gene matches. This CDR3 is CASSSWQGVHEQFF. CDR3 nucleotides: TGTGCCAGCAGCTCCTGGCAGGGGGTACATGAGCAGTTCTTC.

This clonotype occurred a few times. The V and J genes are TRBV19 and TRBJ1-1; 7 bases line up with TRBD1. Looked up from germline, CDR1 is LNHDA and CDR2 is SQIVND (reference sequence). The junction had 8 bases not matched to a gene; V was cut back by 4 bases and J by 6 bases. The CDR3 runs 14 residues. The CDR3 loop reads CASSRDSGGAEAFF. Here the CDR3 DNA reads TGTGCCAGTAGTAGGGACAGCGGGGGGGCTGAAGCTTTCTTT.